This TCR beta chain emerged from a study of blood T cell repertoires in COVID-19. In the authors' methods: Amplification of reference gene primers was used by the study to estimate nucleated cell counts. Profiled with immunoSEQ multiplex PCR; TCRdb holds only in-frame clones, not every one. D and trimming were read from the DNA, whereas the V and J calls and clone size are those reported in that table. The sample records about 130,000 clones, approximately 81% being singletons. The J segment lost 7 bases and the V segment lost 4 bases, leaving 10 bases of the junction unmatched. CDR3 size: 15 residues. CDR1 is MNHEY, CDR2 SVGAGI, per germline.

Sequenced sample: peripheral blood. This TCR was recovered from a woman aged 60-75 years with active or convalescent COVID-19. This chain links TRBV6-5 with TRBJ2-3; 8 bases match TRBD2. The CDR3 nucleotides are TGTGCCAGCAGTTCCAGCGGGAGCAGGGTAAATACGCAGTATTTT. Translation gives CASSSSGSRVNTQYF.